These 28 T cell receptor beta chains were sequenced from one sample in a study of blood T cell repertoires in COVID-19. Profiling relied on immunoSEQ multiplex PCR, and the TCRdb table lists in-frame clones only, not all of them. The data contain some 80,000 clones, roughly four fifths of them singletons. Material for sequencing was peripheral blood. The receptor set was obtained from a human donor in a cohort sampled during active COVID-19.

In its sample, this clone was seen a few times. Written as DNA, the CDR3 is TGCGCCAGCAGCCTGAATGGAGGGGTCACCGGGGAGCTGTTTTTT. It translates to CASSLNGGVTGELFF. The chain uses TRBV5-1 and TRBJ2-2, with a weak D call TRBD2 (6 bases). Per germline, CDR1 SGHRS and CDR2 YFSETQ. This CDR3 is 15 amino acids long. V was cut by 4 bases and J by 4 bases, with 14 bases left in between.

This chain links TRBV6-5 with TRBJ1-2; perhaps TRBD1 as D (5 bases). V was cut by 6 bases and J by 4 bases, with 12 bases left in between. The CDR3 consists of 13 residues. CDR1 is MNHEY, CDR2 SVGAGI, per germline. CDR3 bases: TGTGCCAGCAGCCGTGTCGACAGCTATGGCTACACCTTC. Translated: CASSRVDSYGYTF.

The gene calls are TRBV6-5 and TRBJ1-4; 8 bases match TRBD1. The germline gives CDR1 MNHEY, CDR2 SVGAGI. CDR3 length: 13 residues. The V and J ends lost 5 bases and 5 bases, in that order; junction bases with no gene match: 1. CDR3 nucleotide sequence: TGTGCCAGCAGTCGACAGGGGAATGAAAAACTGTTTTTT. Its translation: CASSRQGNEKLFF.

This clone showed up just a few times. J is TRBJ1-3 and V is TRBV30, with a possible D match to TRBD1 (5 bases). The germline V gene has CDR1 GTSNPN and CDR2 SVGIG (reference sequence). The CDR3 totals 15 residues. V lost 1 base and J 0 bases, leaving 10 bases between the germline ends. CDR3 in DNA: TGTGCCTGGAGTGACGACAGCCGCTCTGGAAACACCATATATTTT. Its protein is CAWSDDSRSGNTIYF.

The chain employs TRBV6-6 and TRBJ2-3; D not resolved. Trimming stripped 5 bases from V and 2 bases from J, with 8 bases between. Germline V gene data show CDR1 as MNHNY and CDR2 as SVGAGI (reference sequence). The CDR3 extends over 13 amino acids. This chain's CDR3 is CASSRGSTDTQYF. For the CDR3, the DNA is TGTGCCAGCAGTAGAGGCTCCACAGATACGCAGTATTTT.

The chain employs TRBV7-8 and TRBJ2-1; 10 bases map to TRBD2. Germline-derived CDR1 and CDR2 are SGHVS and FQNEAQ. This CDR3 contains 16 residues. The V segment lost 5 bases and the J segment 4 bases; nucleotides outside the gene matches: 8. CDR3 loop: CASSRKPSGGYNEQFF. The CDR3 region has the DNA TGTGCCAGCAGCAGAAAGCCTAGCGGGGGTTACAATGAGCAGTTCTTC.

The chain carries TRBV29-1 and TRBJ2-7; 8 positions agree with TRBD1. The CDR3 is made up of 13 amino acids. Germline lookup yields CDR1 SQVTM and CDR2 ANQGSEA. V lost 7 bases, J lost 3 bases, and 8 bases stayed unmatched. CDR3 DNA: TGCAGCGCAGCCGGGACAGGACTCTACGAGCAGTACTTC. Its protein is CSAAGTGLYEQYF.

The chain combines TRBV4-3 with TRBJ1-4, with D possibly being TRBD1 (5 bases). Trimming stripped 4 bases from V and 7 bases from J, with 10 bases between. This CDR3 has 13 residues. CDR1 is LGHNA, CDR2 YSLEER, per germline. CDR3 coding DNA: TGCGCCAGCAGCCCCACAGGATTTGAAAAACTGTTTTTT. This sequence encodes CASSPTGFEKLFF.

This chain uses TRBV27 with TRBJ2-7; D is unresolved. This CDR3 contains 11 residues. Germline CDR1 reads MNHEY; CDR2 reads SMNVEV (reference sequence). Deletions cut 5 bases from V and 8 bases from J, with 10 bases between. The CDR3 coding sequence is TGTGCCAGCAGTGCCGTTGGCAAGCAGTACTTC. Protein sequence: CASSAVGKQYF.

This sequence joins TRBV30 and TRBJ1-1; D may be TRBD1 (5 bases). The germline V gene has CDR1 GTSNPN and CDR2 SVGIG (reference sequence). V shed 5 bases and J shed 3 bases, with 16 bases lying between them. The CDR3 is made up of 14 amino acids. The CDR3 region is CAWVRPGGYTEAFF. For the CDR3, the DNA is TGTGCCTGGGTTCGACCGGGGGGGTACACTGAAGCTTTCTTT.

The count of this clone is one. The rearrangement joins TRBV7-3 to TRBJ1-1, with 8 nucleotides matching TRBD1. In germline, CDR1 is SGHTA, CDR2 FQGTGA. The J segment lost 11 bases and the V segment lost 1 base, leaving 6 bases of the junction unmatched. This CDR3 spans 13 amino acids. CDR3 nucleotides: TGTGCCAGCAGCTTAAAAGGACAGGGCATGGCTTTCTTT. Residues: CASSLKGQGMAFF.

The chain is built from TRBV3-1 (or the pseudogene TRBV3-2) and TRBJ1-2; D ambiguous. This CDR3 has 13 residues. V was trimmed by 5 bases and J by 4 bases, leaving 11 bases between them. Germline CDR1 is LGHDT and CDR2 is YNNKEL (reference sequence). The CDR3 is CASSSGGFYGYTF. The DNA of the CDR3 is TGTGCCAGCAGCTCTGGAGGCTTCTATGGCTACACCTTC.

The rearrangement links TRBV4-1 to TRBJ2-7; TRBD1 is a possible D gene (5 bases). Germline assignment: CDR1 MGHRA and CDR2 YSYEKL. V lost 0 bases and J 3 bases, leaving 21 bases between the germline ends. This CDR3 comprises 18 residues. The CDR3 sequence: CASSQDFGRTPQGYEQYF. DNA for the CDR3: TGCGCCAGCAGCCAAGATTTCGGAAGGACCCCTCAGGGCTACGAGCAGTACTTC.

The chain combines TRBV28 with TRBJ1-5; 9 nucleotides align to TRBD1. V was clipped by 5 bases and J by 5 bases; unmatched bases: 4. The germline V gene has CDR1 MDHEN and CDR2 SYDVKM. This CDR3 comprises 14 residues. In DNA form, the CDR3 reads TGTGCCAGCAGTACGGGACAGGGATATCAGCCCCAGCATTTT. Its protein is CASSTGQGYQPQHF. The full variable domain, in which reference TRBV28 and TRBJ1-5 provide the parts outside the CDR3, is DVKVTQSSRYLVKRTGEKVFLECVQDMDHENMFWYRQDPGLGLRLIYFSYDVKMKEKGDIPEGYSVSREKKERFSLILESASTNQTSMYLCASSTGQGYQPQHFGDGTRLSIL.

The sample holds one count of this clone. V and J are TRBV5-8 and TRBJ1-2; D not resolved. This CDR3 region has 14 residues. The germline CDR1 and CDR2 sequences are SGHTS and YDEGEE. Trimming pared 4 bases from V and 4 bases from J, leaving 14 bases between. This CDR3 is CASSRVNPSYGYTF. The CDR3 DNA reads as TGTGCCAGCAGCCGCGTAAATCCTTCCTATGGCTACACCTTC.

This clone appeared a single time. The chain recombines TRBV11-2 with TRBJ1-1; TRBD1 might be the D (6 bases). This CDR3 region has 14 residues. Trimming removed 5 bases from V and 0 bases from J, with 10 bases in between. The V gene's germline CDR1 is SGHAT and CDR2 FQNNGV. As DNA, the CDR3 is TGTGCCAGCAGCCCGGGACACGTGAACACTGAAGCTTTCTTT. Its translation is CASSPGHVNTEAFF.

The V gene is TRBV4-1, the J gene TRBJ1-1; TRBD1 matches 7 bases. The germline V gene encodes CDR1 MGHRA and CDR2 YSYEKL. The CDR3 has 15 amino acids. V was pared by 3 bases and J by 6 bases, with 10 bases of the junction left unmatched. The CDR3 sequence: CASSHSTGNRPEAFF. The CDR3 DNA sequence: TGCGCCAGCAGCCACTCGACAGGGAATCGCCCTGAAGCTTTCTTT.

On this clone itself: Other DNA sequences in this sample translate to the same CDR3. J is TRBJ1-3 and V is TRBV2; the match to TRBD1 covers 8 bases. V gave up 3 bases and J gave up 4 bases; unmatched junction bases: 5. CDR1 is SNHLY, CDR2 FYNNEI, per germline. The CDR3 loop spans 15 amino acids. CDR3 sequence: CASSDRTGSGNTIYF. CDR3 in DNA: TGTGCCAGCAGTGACCGGACAGGGTCCGGAAACACCATATATTTT.

This chain links TRBV5-1 with TRBJ1-1, with TRBD1 as a possible D gene (6 bases). Germline-derived CDR1 and CDR2 are SGHRS and YFSETQ. V gave up 3 bases and J gave up 3 bases, with 12 bases separating them. There are 14 residues in the CDR3. CDR3 amino acids: CASSSDTGYTEAFF. The CDR3 region has the DNA TGCGCCAGCAGCTCTGATACAGGGTACACTGAAGCTTTCTTT.

CDR3 region: CASSSRPAYEQYF. The CDR3 DNA follows: TGTGCCAGCAGCTCTAGACCCGCGTACGAGCAGTACTTC. V usage is TRBV7-2 and J usage is TRBJ2-7; D not resolved. Trimming took 4 bases from V and 4 from J, leaving 11 bases between them. The V gene's germline CDR1 is SGHTA and CDR2 FQGNSA. The CDR3 extends over 13 amino acids.

The chain couples TRBV9 to TRBJ2-7; possible D gene TRBD1, 6 bases. The germline gives CDR1 SGDLS, CDR2 YYNGEE. The CDR3 covers 15 residues. Deletions cut 0 bases from V and 0 bases from J, with 10 bases between. The chain's CDR3 is CASSVEAGVSYEQYF. The DNA for the CDR3 is TGTGCCAGCAGCGTAGAGGCAGGGGTCTCCTACGAGCAGTACTTC.

J is TRBJ2-7 and V is TRBV9; weak D call: TRBD2 (6 bases). In germline, CDR1 is SGDLS, CDR2 YYNGEE. Trimming removed 4 bases at V and 2 bases at J, with 13 bases between. The CDR3 contains 14 residues. CDR3 region: CASSPRREAYEQYF. The DNA of the CDR3 is TGTGCCAGCAGCCCCAGGAGGGAAGCCTACGAGCAGTACTTC. The full variable domain, with the rest looked up from reference TRBV9 and TRBJ2-7, is DSGVTQTPKHLITATGQRVTLRCSPRSGDLSVYWYQQSLDQGLQFLIQYYNGEERAKGNILERFSAQQFPDLHSELNLSSLELGDSALYFCASSPRREAYEQYFGPGTRLTVT.

V and J are TRBV5-1 and TRBJ2-5; 9 nucleotides agree with TRBD2. The junction had 9 bases not matched to a gene; V was cut back by 4 bases and J by 2 bases. Germline V gene data show CDR1 as SGHRS and CDR2 as YFSETQ. The CDR3 has 16 amino acids. Written as DNA, the CDR3 is TGCGCCAGCAGCCCCGGACCAGCGGGGGGACAAGAGACCCAGTACTTC. Translated, it gives CASSPGPAGGQETQYF.

V is TRBV4-1 and J is TRBJ2-7; TRBD2 aligns across 8 bases. The germline CDR1 and CDR2 sequences are MGHRA and YSYEKL. The CDR3 loop spans 14 amino acids. The V and J ends lost 1 base and 3 bases, in that order; junction bases with no gene match: 2. CDR3 DNA sequence: TGCGCCAGCAGCCAAGTCCGGGGGGGCTACGAGCAGTACTTC. It yields the protein CASSQVRGGYEQYF.

The chain couples TRBV6-2 or TRBV6-3 to TRBJ2-7, with 8 bases identical to TRBD1. Germline V gives CDR1 MNHEY, CDR2 SVGEGT. The CDR3 extends over 15 amino acids. With 6 bases clipped from V and 0 bases from J, the junction kept 7 bases outside the gene matches. The CDR3 region is CASSPRDRPSYEQYF. In DNA, the CDR3 is TGTGCCAGCAGCCCCCGGGACAGGCCCTCCTACGAGCAGTACTTC.

This clone was seen more than once but under ten times. The J gene is TRBJ1-1, the V gene TRBV3-1 (or the pseudogene TRBV3-2); D is perhaps TRBD1 (5 bases). This CDR3 spans 16 amino acids. Germline V gene lookup returns CDR1 LGHDT and CDR2 YNNKEL (reference sequence). V was clipped by 4 bases and J by 4 bases, with 19 bases between them. The CDR3 DNA reads TGTGCCAGCAGCCCCCCACGGGGGGGGAGTGGCACTGAAGCTTTCTTT. Protein product: CASSPPRGGSGTEAFF.

This chain links TRBV18 with TRBJ1-3; a weak D match, TRBD1 (6 bases). CDR1 and CDR2 (germline): KGHSH, LQKENI. Trimming removed 8 bases at V and 0 bases at J, with 14 bases between. The CDR3 is made up of 15 amino acids. CDR3 DNA sequence: TGTGCCAGCCAGTACAGGGTACACTCTGGAAACACCATATATTTT. Translating it yields CASQYRVHSGNTIYF.

The gene calls are TRBV25-1 and TRBJ1-2; TRBD1 might be the D (6 bases). Germline V CDR1 and CDR2: MGHDK, SYGVNS. The V end was cut by 5 bases, the J end by 5 bases, with 9 bases between. The CDR3 covers 12 residues. The CDR3 here is CASSQGRYGYTF. The CDR3 DNA follows: TGTGCCAGCAGTCAGGGGAGATATGGCTACACCTTC.